The 5 T cell receptor beta chains listed next were all sequenced from one sample in a study of CD8+ T cells in alopecia areata. cDNA reverse transcribed from extracted RNA served as the sequencing template. The protocol was immunoSEQ multiplex PCR, while the TCRdb copy is restricted to in-frame clones and leaves out a portion. Of roughly 7,500 clones listed, 65% to 70% are singletons. It was from alopecia areata patients that lesional scalp punch biopsies and peripheral blood were collected. The material sequenced was skin, taken at week 0. The receptors come from a human donor with alopecia areata.

This clone was counted a few times. CDR3 loop: CASTSTGTDYEQYF. The CDR3 region has the DNA TGTGCCAGCACGTCAACCGGGACAGACTACGAGCAGTACTTC. The rearrangement links TRBV5-6 to TRBJ2-7, with TRBD1 matching over 7 bases. From germline, CDR1 is SGHDT and CDR2 YYEEEE. Trimming took 6 bases from V and 3 from J; bases not matched to a gene: 9. CDR3 length: 14 amino acids.

The V gene is TRBV7-2, the J gene TRBJ2-1, with D hard to call. V was trimmed by 1 base and J by 9 bases, leaving 19 bases between them. Germline V gene sequence: CDR1 SGHTA, CDR2 FQGNSA. CDR3 length: 16 amino acids. The CDR3 DNA follows: TGTGCCAGCAGCTTAGACGGGCCCATACCTAACGGTGAGCAGTTCTTC. Translated, it gives CASSLDGPIPNGEQFF.

This clone has just a few counts. The chain employs TRBV6-5 and TRBJ2-7; TRBD1 matches at 11 bases. The V gene end was trimmed by 3 bases and the J gene end by 1 base; junction bases not matched to a gene: 2. Germline V gene lookup returns CDR1 MNHEY and CDR2 SVGAGI. The CDR3 runs to 15 residues. CDR3 residues: CASSYRDRGSYEQYF. Written as DNA, the CDR3 is TGTGCCAGCAGTTATAGGGACAGGGGGTCCTACGAGCAGTACTTC.

This clone was detected once. The sample contains more than one DNA sequence encoding this CDR3. This chain joins TRBV14 and TRBJ2-1, with D perhaps TRBD1 or TRBD2 (6 bases each). Trimming shortened V by 4 bases and J by 7 bases, and 17 bases separated the two germline ends. Germline V gene lookup returns CDR1 SGHDN and CDR2 FVKESK. The CDR3 totals 15 residues. The CDR3, as DNA: TGTGCCAGCAGCCGAGGACGGGGGCTTGCAAATGAGCAGTTCTTC. This gives the protein CASSRGRGLANEQFF. The variable domain in full, completed from reference TRBV14 and TRBJ2-1, reads EAGVTQFPSHSVIEKGQTVTLRCDPISGHDNLYWYRRVMGKEIKFLLHFVKESKQDESGMPNNRFLAERTGGTYSTLKVQPAELEDSGVYFCASSRGRGLANEQFFGPGTRLTVL.

The chain has TRBV7-2 and TRBJ2-5; D unresolved. The germline CDR1 and CDR2 sequences are SGHTA and FQGNSA. There are 14 residues in the CDR3. Trimming took off 5 bases at V and 1 base at J, with 11 bases between the two ends. The CDR3 region is CASSPQAIQETQYF. CDR3 DNA: TGTGCCAGCAGCCCCCAGGCCATCCAAGAGACCCAGTACTTC.